These 30 T cell receptor beta chains were all obtained from the same sample, sequenced in a study of graft-versus-host responses after intestinal transplantation. The culture paired approximately 200,000 irradiated violet-dye-labeled stimulators with approximately 200,000 CFSE-labeled responders. Assay: immunoSEQ multiplex PCR; the TCRdb copy retains only in-frame clones and omits some. The sample has 10,000 to 15,000 clones, around 30% seen once. The sequencing here drew on alloreactive CD8+ T cells from a mixed lymphocyte reaction culture, taken before intestinal transplant. Stated subset: CFSE-low proliferating T cells sorted from roughly six-day pre-transplant mixed lymphocyte reaction (GvH or HvG direction). The receptors were gathered from a human patient who received an intestinal transplant.

The chain combines TRBV4-1 with TRBJ2-7; D might be TRBD2 (6 bases). The germline V gene encodes CDR1 MGHRA and CDR2 YSYEKL. Trimming removed 0 bases from V and 5 bases from J, with 8 bases in between. This CDR3 is built from 13 residues. The CDR3 nucleotides are TGCGCCAGCAGCCAAGAGCGGGGCCACGAGCAGTACTTC. Its translation is CASSQERGHEQYF.

This clone was seen a handful of times. CDR3 coding DNA: TGTGCCACCTCCGGGACACCTTATGGCTACACCTTC. It codes for CATSGTPYGYTF. This rearrangement joins TRBV6-6 to TRBJ1-2; D is perhaps TRBD1 (6 bases). The CDR3 loop spans 12 amino acids. With 10 bases removed from V and 5 bases from J, the gap between germline ends came to 14 bases. Per the germline V gene, CDR1 is MNHNY and CDR2 is SVGAGI (reference sequence).

This chain joins TRBV6-5 and TRBJ2-5; 8 bases match TRBD1. The CDR3 sequence is 14 residues long. J was trimmed by 7 bases and V by 7 bases; bases with no gene match: 11. Germline values: CDR1 MNHEY, CDR2 SVGAGI. Here the CDR3 DNA reads TGTGCCAGCAACAGGGGGTATTGGGGTTCGACCCAGTACTTC. It codes for CASNRGYWGSTQYF.

This chain links TRBV5-1 with TRBJ1-2; D not resolved. This CDR3 spans 15 amino acids. Germline lookup yields CDR1 SGHRS and CDR2 YFSETQ. V lost 0 bases, J lost 4 bases, and 13 bases lay in between. The CDR3 DNA follows: TGCGCCAGCAGCTTGGGCGGCAGCAGGCTCTATGGCTACACCTTC. This sequence encodes CASSLGGSRLYGYTF. The whole variable domain, remainder taken from reference TRBV5-1 and TRBJ1-2, is KAGVTQTPRYLIKTRGQQVTLSCSPISGHRSVSWYQQTPGQGLQFLFEYFSETQRNKGNFPGRFSGRQFSNSRSEMNVSTLELGDSALYLCASSLGGSRLYGYTFGSGTRLTVV.

This clone was counted between two and nine times. CDR3 sequence reads: CAGGLAGAFEQYF. The CDR3 coding sequence is TGTGCCGGGGGACTAGCGGGAGCCTTCGAGCAGTACTTC. This chain links TRBV30 with TRBJ2-7; the match to TRBD2 covers 14 bases. Germline V gives CDR1 GTSNPN, CDR2 SVGIG (reference sequence). With 8 bases clipped from V and 6 bases from J, the junction kept 6 bases outside the gene matches. The CDR3 has 13 amino acids.

The chain couples TRBV18 to TRBJ2-3; D perhaps matches TRBD2 (6 bases). CDR1 and CDR2 from the germline V gene are KGHSH and LQKENI. The CDR3 totals 14 residues. Trimming took 1 base from V and 9 from J, leaving 14 bases between them. The CDR3 reads CASSPLYPRGTQYF. CDR3 coding DNA: TGTGCCAGCTCACCACTCTACCCTCGGGGGACGCAGTATTTT.

In its sample, this clone ranks as medium-sized. J is TRBJ1-4 and V is TRBV4-1; 7 bases match TRBD1. CDR1 MGHRA and CDR2 YSYEKL come from the germline V gene. CDR3 size: 14 residues. V shed 4 bases, J shed 1 base, and the junction held 0 bases outside the gene matches. The CDR3 DNA reads as TGCGCCAGCAGCCGGGACAGAACTAATGAAAAACTGTTTTTT. The encoded protein is CASSRDRTNEKLFF.

This clone is medium-sized in the sample. This chain joins TRBV11-2 and TRBJ2-5; 8 bases agree with TRBD1. Trimming took 4 bases from V and 3 from J; bases not matched to a gene: 4. The CDR3 covers 14 residues. Germline values: CDR1 SGHAT, CDR2 FQNNGV. CDR3 protein: CASSSSTGEETQYF. Here the CDR3 DNA reads TGTGCCAGCAGCTCGTCGACAGGGGAAGAGACCCAGTACTTC.

The chain uses TRBV11-1 and TRBJ2-7; D is unresolved. The CDR3 has 15 amino acids. Trimming removed 3 bases at V and 2 bases at J, with 14 bases between. Looked up from germline, CDR1 is SGHAT and CDR2 is FQDESV (reference sequence). The CDR3 loop is CASSFGSALAYEQYF. DNA for the CDR3: TGTGCCAGCAGCTTCGGGTCGGCCTTGGCCTACGAGCAGTACTTC.

This clone was detected only a few times. The chain recombines TRBV10-3 with TRBJ1-5; D is uncertain. The germline V gene has CDR1 ENHRY and CDR2 SYGVKD. V was trimmed by 8 bases and J by 7 bases, leaving 18 bases between them. The CDR3 spans 14 residues. CDR3 DNA sequence: TGTGCCATCTCTCCAAGGCGAGGAGGCCAGCCCCAGCATTTT. Residues: CAISPRRGGQPQHF.

The chain combines TRBV4-1 with TRBJ2-1, with 11 nucleotides matching TRBD1. The CDR3 contains 17 residues. Unmatched junction bases numbered 6, after V lost 3 bases and J lost 2 bases. Germline V gene sequence: CDR1 MGHRA, CDR2 YSYEKL. The CDR3 loop reads CASSHRPGQGAYNEQFF. DNA of the CDR3: TGCGCCAGCAGCCATAGACCGGGACAGGGGGCCTACAATGAGCAGTTCTTC.

This clone is categorized as medium-sized. The chain joins TRBV2 to TRBJ2-5; tentative D call: TRBD2 (7 bases). V was trimmed by 4 bases and J by 0 bases, leaving 12 bases between them. CDR3 length equals 15 residues. Per the germline V gene, CDR1 is SNHLY and CDR2 is FYNNEI. CDR3: CASSVGGAYQETQYF. In nucleotides, the CDR3 is TGTGCCAGCAGTGTAGGGGGGGCTTACCAAGAGACCCAGTACTTC.

The chain uses TRBV5-1 and TRBJ1-3; D might be TRBD1 (5 bases). V was cut by 0 bases and J by 3 bases, with 16 bases left in between. The CDR3 consists of 17 residues. Germline assignment: CDR1 SGHRS and CDR2 YFSETQ. CDR3 in amino acids: CASSLDPQGNNGNTIYF. For the CDR3, the DNA is TGCGCCAGCAGCTTGGACCCCCAGGGTAATAATGGAAACACCATATATTTT.

J is TRBJ2-1 and V is TRBV11-2; D remains ambiguous. Germline loops: CDR1 SGHAT, CDR2 FQNNGV. This CDR3 region has 14 residues. The V end was cut by 1 base, the J end by 5 bases, with 9 bases between. The CDR3 spells CASSLGAGDNEQFF. Here the CDR3 DNA reads TGTGCCAGCAGCTTAGGAGCAGGAGACAATGAGCAGTTCTTC.

This chain joins TRBV2 and TRBJ1-5; D is possibly TRBD1 (5 bases). The CDR3 totals 14 residues. Germline CDR1 is SNHLY and CDR2 is FYNNEI. The V end lost 4 bases, the J end lost 4 bases, and 11 bases lay between the germline ends. The CDR3 region is CASSVWGRNQPQHF. The CDR3 DNA reads TGTGCCAGCAGTGTATGGGGGAGGAATCAGCCCCAGCATTTT.

This clone was recorded a few times. The V gene is TRBV29-1, the J gene TRBJ2-1; 7 nucleotides align to TRBD2. This CDR3 contains 13 residues. The V gene's germline CDR1 is SQVTM and CDR2 ANQGSEA. Unmatched junction bases numbered 7, after V lost 4 bases and J lost 7 bases. CDR3 bases: TGCAGCGTTGGGCGCGGGGAGGGGAATGAGCAGTTCTTC. Its protein is CSVGRGEGNEQFF.

The chain carries TRBV5-1 and TRBJ2-1; TRBD1 is a possible D gene (6 bases). Trimming took 2 bases from V and 6 from J, leaving 9 bases between them. There are 13 residues in the CDR3. Germline assignment: CDR1 SGHRS and CDR2 YFSETQ. CDR3: CASSLGQTNEQFF. The CDR3 DNA reads TGCGCCAGCAGCTTAGGACAGACCAATGAGCAGTTCTTC.

In the case of this clone: This same CDR3 is encoded by further DNA sequences in the sample. The chain combines TRBV28 with TRBJ2-3, with 14 bases identical to TRBD2. This CDR3 region has 21 residues. V was clipped by 5 bases and J by 2 bases; unmatched bases: 18. CDR1 is MDHEN, CDR2 SYDVKM, per germline. The CDR3 loop reads CASSPTPGTSGRKPDTDTQYF. The DNA of the CDR3 is TGTGCCAGCAGTCCTACCCCCGGGACTAGCGGGAGAAAACCCGACACAGATACGCAGTATTTT. Filled out from reference TRBV28 and TRBJ2-3, the complete variable domain reads DVKVTQSSRYLVKRTGEKVFLECVQDMDHENMFWYRQDPGLGLRLIYFSYDVKMKEKGDIPEGYSVSREKKERFSLILESASTNQTSMYLCASSPTPGTSGRKPDTDTQYFGPGTRLTVL.

In DNA form, the CDR3 reads TGTGCCAGTACCCCCGGATTCTATCAGCCCCAGCATTTT. This gives the protein CASTPGFYQPQHF. This chain links TRBV19 with TRBJ1-5; unclear D gene. CDR1 and CDR2 (germline): LNHDA, SQIVND (reference sequence). Trimming pared 7 bases from V and 5 bases from J, leaving 12 bases between. The CDR3 has 13 amino acids.

This clone was seen a handful of times. One junction end disagrees with the germline gene, perhaps due to a read error. The rearrangement links TRBV10-2 to TRBJ2-1, with TRBD2 as a possible D gene (7 bases). CDR1 WSHSY and CDR2 SAAADI come from the germline V gene. This CDR3 is 15 amino acids long. CDR3 sequence: CARRRGGRLENEQFF. The CDR3 DNA reads TGCGCCCGCAGGAGGGGGGGGAGGCTAGAAAATGAGCAGTTCTTC.

The gene calls are TRBV27 and TRBJ2-4, with D perhaps matching TRBD1 or TRBD2 (5 bases each). The V end was cut by 4 bases, the J end by 1 base, with 11 bases between. CDR3 size: 15 residues. The germline CDR1 and CDR2 sequences are MNHEY and SMNVEV (reference sequence). In DNA, the CDR3 is TGTGCCAGCAGTTCTCCGGGACCGGCCAAAAACATTCAGTACTTC. It specifies CASSSPGPAKNIQYF.

The chain recombines TRBV9 with TRBJ2-1; 7 bases map to TRBD2. This CDR3 region has 15 residues. V shed 5 bases and J 1 base; nucleotides not matched to a gene: 6. CDR1 and CDR2 from the germline V gene are SGDLS and YYNGEE. CDR3 bases: TGTGCCAGCAGTGGGAGCGGGATATCCTACAATGAGCAGTTCTTC. This translates into CASSGSGISYNEQFF.

This clone was counted between two and nine times. This may come from a read error, since a much larger clone is one base off. The rearrangement uses TRBV4-2 and TRBJ1-1; D gene uncertain. The CDR3 sequence is 15 residues long. Trimming removed 0 bases at V and 2 bases at J, with 10 bases between. Germline CDR1 LGHNA, CDR2 YNFKEQ. Here the CDR3 DNA reads TGTGCCAGCAGCCAAGATGAGAACAGTAACACTGAAGCTTTCTTT. Translation: CASSQDENSNTEAFF.

This chain links TRBV9 with TRBJ2-1, with D unresolved. Germline assignment: CDR1 SGDLS and CDR2 YYNGEE. CDR3 size: 13 residues. Trimming removed 1 base at V and 7 bases at J, with 9 bases between. The CDR3 DNA sequence: TGTGCCAGCAGCGTAAATTTACGGAATGAGCAGTTCTTC. Translation gives CASSVNLRNEQFF. Combining the CDR3 with reference TRBV9 and TRBJ2-1 gives the whole variable domain DSGVTQTPKHLITATGQRVTLRCSPRSGDLSVYWYQQSLDQGLQFLIQYYNGEERAKGNILERFSAQQFPDLHSELNLSSLELGDSALYFCASSVNLRNEQFFGPGTRLTVL.

By sample share, this clone is medium-sized. Here the CDR3 reads CASIEWGTGDGYTF. CDR3 nucleotide sequence: TGTGCCAGCATCGAATGGGGGACAGGGGATGGCTACACCTTC. The V call is TRBV2, the J call TRBJ1-2; 10 bases agree with TRBD1. Per germline, CDR1 SNHLY and CDR2 FYNNEI. V lost 7 bases and J lost 6; bases outside the gene matches: 8. The CDR3 runs 14 residues.

The chain recombines TRBV15 with TRBJ2-7; possibly TRBD2 for D (6 bases). This CDR3 comprises 15 residues. V was pared by 3 bases and J by 6 bases, with 18 bases between. CDR1 LNHNV and CDR2 YYDKDF come from the germline V gene (reference sequence). In DNA form, the CDR3 reads TGTGCCACCAGCAGCTTTGCGGGACCCCTCGGCGAGCAGTACTTC. It codes for CATSSFAGPLGEQYF.

There are a few counts of this clone. The V gene is TRBV29-1, the J gene TRBJ1-2, with 8 bases aligning to TRBD1. Trimming took 7 bases from V and 8 from J; bases not matched to a gene: 3. CDR3 length equals 10 residues. Looked up from germline, CDR1 is SQVTM and CDR2 is ANQGSEA. The CDR3 is CSATGVGYTF. CDR3 bases: TGCAGCGCGACAGGGGTCGGCTACACCTTC.

The DNA of the CDR3 is TGTGCCAGCAGTTACTCGGGGCAGGGAGGCAATGAGCAGTTCTTC. Its translation is CASSYSGQGGNEQFF. The V gene is TRBV2, the J gene TRBJ2-1; D perhaps matches TRBD2 (6 bases). Trimming shortened V by 5 bases and J by 6 bases, and 17 bases separated the two germline ends. CDR1 and CDR2 (germline): SNHLY, FYNNEI. The CDR3 length is 15 residues. Supplemented by reference TRBV2 and TRBJ2-1, the full variable domain reads EPEVTQTPSHQVTQMGQEVILRCVPISNHLYFYWYRQILGQKVEFLVSFYNNEISEKSEIFDDQFSVERPDGSNFTLKIRSTKLEDSAMYFCASSYSGQGGNEQFFGPGTRLTVL.

This clone was picked up one time. The rearrangement uses TRBV9 and TRBJ2-2; possible D gene TRBD2, 7 bases. Per the germline V gene, CDR1 is SGDLS and CDR2 is YYNGEE. V lost 0 bases and J lost 3, with 15 bases in between. The CDR3 length is 17 residues. The CDR3 region has the DNA TGTGCCAGCAGCGTAGAGGCTGGGGGGGCGTACACCGGGGAGCTGTTTTTT. Translated: CASSVEAGGAYTGELFF.

This clone occurred a few times. V and J are TRBV27 and TRBJ2-1; D uncertain. CDR3 length: 12 residues. Deletions cut 2 bases from V and 6 bases from J, with 5 bases between. The germline V gene encodes CDR1 MNHEY and CDR2 SMNVEV (reference sequence). The CDR3 DNA reads as TGTGCCAGCAGTTTAGATGCCAATGAGCAGTTCTTC. It encodes CASSLDANEQFF.